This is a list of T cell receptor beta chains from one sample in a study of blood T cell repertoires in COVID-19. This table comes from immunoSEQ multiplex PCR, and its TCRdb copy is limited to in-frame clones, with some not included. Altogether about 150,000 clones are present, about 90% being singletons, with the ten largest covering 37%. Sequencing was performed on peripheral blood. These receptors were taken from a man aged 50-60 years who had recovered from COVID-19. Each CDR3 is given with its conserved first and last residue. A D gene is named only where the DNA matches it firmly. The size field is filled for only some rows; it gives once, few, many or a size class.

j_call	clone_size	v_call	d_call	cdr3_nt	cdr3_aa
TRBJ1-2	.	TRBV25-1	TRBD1	TGTGCCAGCACCCCCGGACAGGTAGCCCATGGCTACACCTTC	CASTPGQVAHGYTF
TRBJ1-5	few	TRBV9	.	TGTGCCAGCAGCGTAGGACAGAATAATCAGCCCCAGCATTTT	CASSVGQNNQPQHF
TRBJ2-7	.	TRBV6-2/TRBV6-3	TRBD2	TGTGCCAGCAGTTACGGACTAGCGGGACTATACGAGCAGTACTTC	CASSYGLAGLYEQYF
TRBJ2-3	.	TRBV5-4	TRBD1	TGTGCCAGCAGCTTGGCCGTGACAGGGGCAGATACGCAGTATTTT	CASSLAVTGADTQYF
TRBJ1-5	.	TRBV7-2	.	TGTGCCAGCAGCTCGGACAGAAATCAGCCCCAGCATTTT	CASSSDRNQPQHF
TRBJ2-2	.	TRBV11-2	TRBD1	TGTGCCAGCAGCCTTTCCGGGACAGACACCGGGGAGCTGTTTTTT	CASSLSGTDTGELFF
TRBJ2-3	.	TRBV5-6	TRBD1	TGTGCCAGCAGCTTGGAACAGGGGAGCACAGATACGCAGTATTTT	CASSLEQGSTDTQYF
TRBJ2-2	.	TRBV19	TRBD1	TGTGCCAGTAGTATGCCCGGGACAGGAAACACCGGGGAGCTGTTTTTT	CASSMPGTGNTGELFF
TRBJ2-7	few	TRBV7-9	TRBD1	TGTGCCAGCAGCTCGCCATCCATAGACAGGGACGTATACGAGCAGTACTTC	CASSSPSIDRDVYEQYF
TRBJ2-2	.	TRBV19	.	TGTGCCAGTAGTATATCAAGGGGCGGTATCACCGGGGAGCTGTTTTTT	CASSISRGGITGELFF
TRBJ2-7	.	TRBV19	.	TGTGCCAGTAGTATTCAGGCAGGGGCGAGAAACGAGCAGTACTTC	CASSIQAGARNEQYF
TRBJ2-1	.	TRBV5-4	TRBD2	TGTGCCAGCAGTCTAGCGGGGGGTAATAATGAGCAGTTCTTC	CASSLAGGNNEQFF
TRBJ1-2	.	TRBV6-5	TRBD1	TGTGCCAGCAGTTACACAAGAACAGGGGGCGGTGGTGGCTACACCTTC	CASSYTRTGGGGGYTF
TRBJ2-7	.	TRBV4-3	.	TGCGCCAGCAGCCAAGATAGGGGCAGCATCTACGAGCAGTACTTC	CASSQDRGSIYEQYF
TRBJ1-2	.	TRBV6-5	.	TGTGCCAGCAGCGACACCGGCAGGGGCAATGGCTACACCTTC	CASSDTGRGNGYTF
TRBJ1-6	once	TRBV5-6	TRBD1	TGTGCCAGCACCCGGGGACAGGGGCCGACACCCCTCCACTTT	CASTRGQGPTPLHF
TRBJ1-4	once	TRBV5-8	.	TGTGCCAGCAGCCTGAATGACGGGGGTAATGAAAAACTGTTTTTT	CASSLNDGGNEKLFF
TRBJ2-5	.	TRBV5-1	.	TGCGCCAGCAGCTTGTTAGGCGGACAAGAGACCCAGTACTTC	CASSLLGGQETQYF
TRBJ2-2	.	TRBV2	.	TGTGCCAGCAGGGTGACTGGCGGGGAGCTGTTTTTT	CASRVTGGELFF
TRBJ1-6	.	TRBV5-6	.	TGTGCCAGCAGCTTGGCCAACTGGGACACAACTTCACCCCTCCACTTT	CASSLANWDTTSPLHF